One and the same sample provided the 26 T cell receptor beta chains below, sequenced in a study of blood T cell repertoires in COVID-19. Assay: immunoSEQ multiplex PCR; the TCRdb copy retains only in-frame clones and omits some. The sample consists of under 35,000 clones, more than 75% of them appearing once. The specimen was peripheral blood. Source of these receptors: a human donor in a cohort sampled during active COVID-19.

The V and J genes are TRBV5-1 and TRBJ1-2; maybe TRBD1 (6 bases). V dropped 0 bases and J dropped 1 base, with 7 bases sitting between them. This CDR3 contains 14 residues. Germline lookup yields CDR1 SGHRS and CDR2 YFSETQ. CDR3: CASSLEGDNYGYTF. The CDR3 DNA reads TGCGCCAGCAGCTTGGAGGGGGATAACTATGGCTACACCTTC.

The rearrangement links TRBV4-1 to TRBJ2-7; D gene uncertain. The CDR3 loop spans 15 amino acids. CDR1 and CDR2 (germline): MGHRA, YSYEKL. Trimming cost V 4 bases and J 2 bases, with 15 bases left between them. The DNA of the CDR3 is TGCGCCAGCAGCCCTCCGGCAGGTAAAACCTACGAGCAGTACTTC. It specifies CASSPPAGKTYEQYF.

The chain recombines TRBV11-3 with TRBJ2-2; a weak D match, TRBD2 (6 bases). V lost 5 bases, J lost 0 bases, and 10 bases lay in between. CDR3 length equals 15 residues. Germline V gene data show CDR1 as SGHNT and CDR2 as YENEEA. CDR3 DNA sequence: TGTGCCAGCAGCCGCAGACTAGCGAACACCGGGGAGCTGTTTTTT. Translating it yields CASSRRLANTGELFF.

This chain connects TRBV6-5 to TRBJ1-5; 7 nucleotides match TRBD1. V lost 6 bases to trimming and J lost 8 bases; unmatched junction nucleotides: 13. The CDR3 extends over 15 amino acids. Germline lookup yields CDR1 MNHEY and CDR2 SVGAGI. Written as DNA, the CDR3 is TGTGCCAGCAGGCGACAGGGTTGGTATTGGGAGCCCCAGCATTTT. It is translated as CASRRQGWYWEPQHF.

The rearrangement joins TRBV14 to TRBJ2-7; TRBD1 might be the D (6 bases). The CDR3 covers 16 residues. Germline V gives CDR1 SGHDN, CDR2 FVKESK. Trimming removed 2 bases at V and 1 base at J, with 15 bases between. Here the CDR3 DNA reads TGTGCCAGCAGCCAAAAGTTTGGGGGCCGATCCTACGAGCAGTACTTC. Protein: CASSQKFGGRSYEQYF.

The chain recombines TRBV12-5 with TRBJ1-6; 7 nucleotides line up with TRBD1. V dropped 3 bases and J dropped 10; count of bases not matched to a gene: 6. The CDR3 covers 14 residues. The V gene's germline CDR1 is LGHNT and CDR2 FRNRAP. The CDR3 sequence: CASGFTARGSPLHF. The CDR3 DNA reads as TGTGCTAGTGGTTTCACGGCCAGGGGGTCACCCCTCCACTTT.

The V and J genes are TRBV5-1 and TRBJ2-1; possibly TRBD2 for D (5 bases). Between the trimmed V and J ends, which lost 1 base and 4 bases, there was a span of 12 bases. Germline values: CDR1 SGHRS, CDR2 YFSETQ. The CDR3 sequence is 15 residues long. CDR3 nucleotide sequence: TGCGCCAGCAGCTTGATAAAGGAGGTTTACAATGAGCAGTTCTTC. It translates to CASSLIKEVYNEQFF.

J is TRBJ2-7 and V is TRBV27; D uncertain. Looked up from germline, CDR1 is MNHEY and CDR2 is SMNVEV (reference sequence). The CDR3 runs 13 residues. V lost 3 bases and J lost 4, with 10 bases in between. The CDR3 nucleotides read TGTGCCAGCAGTTTTTACCCAGGATACGAGCAGTACTTC. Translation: CASSFYPGYEQYF.

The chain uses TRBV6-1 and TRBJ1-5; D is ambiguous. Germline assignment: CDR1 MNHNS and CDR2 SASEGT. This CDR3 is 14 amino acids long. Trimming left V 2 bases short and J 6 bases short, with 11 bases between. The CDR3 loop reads CASSERPGGQPQHF. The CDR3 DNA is TGTGCCAGCAGTGAAAGGCCGGGAGGTCAGCCCCAGCATTTT.

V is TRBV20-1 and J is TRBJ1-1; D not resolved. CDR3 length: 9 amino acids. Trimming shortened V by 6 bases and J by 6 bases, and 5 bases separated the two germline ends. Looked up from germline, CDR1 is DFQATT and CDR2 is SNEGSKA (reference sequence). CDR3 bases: TGCAGTGCATCGGCTGAAGCTTTCTTT. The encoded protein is CSASAEAFF.

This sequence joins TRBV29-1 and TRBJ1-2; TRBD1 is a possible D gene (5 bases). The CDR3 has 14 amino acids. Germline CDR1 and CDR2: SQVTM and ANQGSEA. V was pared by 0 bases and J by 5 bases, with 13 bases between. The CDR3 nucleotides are TGCAGCGTTGAAGATGGCGGGGGAGGGTATGGCTACACCTTC. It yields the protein CSVEDGGGGYGYTF. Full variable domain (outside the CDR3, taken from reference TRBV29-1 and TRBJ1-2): SAVISQKPSRDICQRGTSLTIQCQVDSQVTMMFWYRQQPGQSLTLIATANQGSEATYESGFVIDKFPISRPNLTFSTLTVSNMSPEDSSIYLCSVEDGGGGYGYTFGSGTRLTVV.

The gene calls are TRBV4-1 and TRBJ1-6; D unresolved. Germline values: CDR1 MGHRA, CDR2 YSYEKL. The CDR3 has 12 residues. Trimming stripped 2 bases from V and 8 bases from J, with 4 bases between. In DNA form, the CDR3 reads TGCGCCAGCAGCCAACTAGATTCACCCCTCCACTTT. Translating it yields CASSQLDSPLHF.

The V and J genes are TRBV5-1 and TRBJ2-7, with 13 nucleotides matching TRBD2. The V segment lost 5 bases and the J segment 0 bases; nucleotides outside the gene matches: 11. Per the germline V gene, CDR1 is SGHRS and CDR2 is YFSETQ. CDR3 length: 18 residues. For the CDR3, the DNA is TGCGCCAGCAGTCCAGGACTAGCGGGGGCCCTAAACTCCTACGAGCAGTACTTC. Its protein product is CASSPGLAGALNSYEQYF.

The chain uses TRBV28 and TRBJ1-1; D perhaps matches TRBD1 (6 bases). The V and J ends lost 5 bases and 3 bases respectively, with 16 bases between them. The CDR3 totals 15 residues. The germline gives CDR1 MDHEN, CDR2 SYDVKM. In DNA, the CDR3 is TGTGCCAGCAGTCTGGGAGGGGGTGGGGACACTGAAGCTTTCTTT. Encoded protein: CASSLGGGGDTEAFF.

The CDR3 DNA follows: TGTGCCAGTAGTATTCGGACAGGGGGCTCCTACGAGCAGTACTTC. It specifies CASSIRTGGSYEQYF. The chain couples TRBV19 to TRBJ2-7; 10 nucleotides line up with TRBD1. V lost 3 bases and J lost 0; bases outside the gene matches: 2. This CDR3 spans 15 amino acids. Germline V gene data show CDR1 as LNHDA and CDR2 as SQIVND (reference sequence).

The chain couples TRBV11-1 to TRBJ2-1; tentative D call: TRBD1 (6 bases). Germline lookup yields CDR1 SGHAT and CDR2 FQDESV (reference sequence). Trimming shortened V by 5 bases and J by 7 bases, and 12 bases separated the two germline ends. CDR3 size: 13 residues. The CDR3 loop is CASSNRDKNEQFF. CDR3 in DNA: TGTGCCAGCAGCAACCGGGACAAAAATGAGCAGTTCTTC.

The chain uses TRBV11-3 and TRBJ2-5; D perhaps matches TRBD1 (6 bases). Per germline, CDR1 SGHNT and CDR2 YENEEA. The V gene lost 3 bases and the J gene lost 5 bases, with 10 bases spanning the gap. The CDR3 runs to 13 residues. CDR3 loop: CASSFGQTETQYF. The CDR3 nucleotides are TGTGCCAGCAGCTTTGGACAGACCGAGACCCAGTACTTC.

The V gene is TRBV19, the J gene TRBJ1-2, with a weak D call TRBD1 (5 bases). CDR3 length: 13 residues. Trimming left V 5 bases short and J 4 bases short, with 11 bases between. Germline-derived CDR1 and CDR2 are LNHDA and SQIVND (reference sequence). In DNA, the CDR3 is TGTGCCAGTAGTGTCCAGGGACTCTATGGCTACACCTTC. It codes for CASSVQGLYGYTF.

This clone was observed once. This chain's CDR3 is CASSEEGGGVDYEQYF. CDR3 bases: TGTGCCAGCAGCGAGGAAGGGGGCGGGGTGGACTACGAGCAGTACTTC. J is TRBJ2-7 and V is TRBV21-1; the table assigns TRBD1, which was not confirmed against the DNA. TRBV21-1 is a pseudogene locus. This CDR3 has 16 amino acids.

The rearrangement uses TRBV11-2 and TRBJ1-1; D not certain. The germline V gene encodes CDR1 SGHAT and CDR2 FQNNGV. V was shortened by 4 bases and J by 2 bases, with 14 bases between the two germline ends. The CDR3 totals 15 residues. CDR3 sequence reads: CASSSGLNVNTEAFF. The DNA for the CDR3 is TGTGCCAGCAGCTCGGGATTGAATGTTAACACTGAAGCTTTCTTT.

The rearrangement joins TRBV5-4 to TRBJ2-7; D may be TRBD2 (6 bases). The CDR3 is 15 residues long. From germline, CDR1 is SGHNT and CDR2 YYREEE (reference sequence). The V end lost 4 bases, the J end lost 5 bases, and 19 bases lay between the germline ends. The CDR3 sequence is CASSPPAGRLDEQYF. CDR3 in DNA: TGTGCCAGCAGCCCGCCCGCAGGGAGGCTCGACGAGCAGTACTTC.

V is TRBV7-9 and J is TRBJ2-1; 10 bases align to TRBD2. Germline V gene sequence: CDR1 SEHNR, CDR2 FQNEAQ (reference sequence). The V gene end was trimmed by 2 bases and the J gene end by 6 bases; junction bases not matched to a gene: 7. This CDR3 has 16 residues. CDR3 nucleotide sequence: TGTGCCAGCAGCTTATCCCAGCGGGGGGGCCCCAATGAGCAGTTCTTC. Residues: CASSLSQRGGPNEQFF.

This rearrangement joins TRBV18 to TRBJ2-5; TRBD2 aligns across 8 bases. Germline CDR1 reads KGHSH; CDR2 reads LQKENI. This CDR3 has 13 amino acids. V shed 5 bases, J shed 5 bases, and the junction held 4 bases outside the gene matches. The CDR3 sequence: CASSSPGGETQYF. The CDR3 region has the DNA TGTGCCAGCTCATCGCCGGGGGGGGAGACCCAGTACTTC.

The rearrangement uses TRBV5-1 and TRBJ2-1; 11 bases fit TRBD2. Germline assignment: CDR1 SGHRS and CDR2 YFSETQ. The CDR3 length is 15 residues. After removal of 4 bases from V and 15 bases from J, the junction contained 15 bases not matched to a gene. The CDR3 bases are TGCGCCAGCAGCCCCCAAAGAGCGGTAGCGGGGGGGCCGTTCTTC. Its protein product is CASSPQRAVAGGPFF.

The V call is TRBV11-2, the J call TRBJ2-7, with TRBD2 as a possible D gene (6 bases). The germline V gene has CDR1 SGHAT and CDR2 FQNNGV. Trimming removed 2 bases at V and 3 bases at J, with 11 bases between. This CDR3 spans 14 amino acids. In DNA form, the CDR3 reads TGTGCCAGCAGCTTACTCGGGGGATACTACGAGCAGTACTTC. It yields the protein CASSLLGGYYEQYF.

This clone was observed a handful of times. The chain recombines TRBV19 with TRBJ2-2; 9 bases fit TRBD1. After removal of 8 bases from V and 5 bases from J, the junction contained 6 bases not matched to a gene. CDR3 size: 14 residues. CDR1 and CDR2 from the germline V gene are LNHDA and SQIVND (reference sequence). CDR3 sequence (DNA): TGTGCCAGTGGGTGGACAGGGGTAACCGGGGAGCTGTTTTTT. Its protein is CASGWTGVTGELFF.